This T cell receptor (beta chain) was sequenced for a study of blood T cells in healthy people across ages (dated by TCRdb to the mid-2010s). About the study as a whole: In model experiments, template switching captured roughly one uniquely barcoded TCR beta cDNA molecule for every two T cells. To track age-related changes in TCR beta repertoire diversity, the study relied on deep sequencing normalized with unique cDNA molecular identifiers. The donors were divided into four age groups: young (average approximately 15 years), middle-aged (approximately 39), aged (about 61) and long-lived (about 84). To avoid experimental bias, donors of different ages were randomly spread across the sequencing lanes. For two donors (one aged 18 to 30 and one aged 80 or older), the study analyzed two additional independent replicas of 1 million unique cDNA reads from the same blood draw. Study-wide conclusions, independent of this receptor: Estimates of total diversity from one million sequenced T cells were regarded as lower bounds and underestimates. Donor CMV infection status was unknown, potentially confounding age-related changes in expanded clonotypes. As age increased, observed TCR beta diversity per million T cells dropped in a roughly linear way, and a significant reduction was already evident by age roughly 40. Compared with the aged group, the long-lived group had more naive CD4+ T cells, fewer expanded clones and increased TCR diversity, suggesting age selection. Since profiling was done on bulk unsorted PBMCs, naive and antigen-experienced compartments could not be conclusively compared. There was a strong correlation between observed TCR beta diversity and the percentage of naive T cells measured by flow cytometry.

The V end gives up 4 bases and the J end 7 bases, leaving 10 bases in the junction not matched to a gene. Its CDR3 holds 17 amino acids, cysteine through phenylalanine. This entry keeps only the CDR3 DNA: 51 bases, framed from base 1. CDR1 and CDR2, per the germline V gene (reference sequence), are SGHKS and YYEKEE. Library preparation used 5' RACE. The sequencer was an Illumina HiSeq 2500. A second roughly 6 to 11 cycle PCR used a sample-barcoded 5' primer and a J-beta primer mix. A template-switch 5' adaptor carrying 12 random nucleotides introduced a unique molecular identifier onto each TCR beta cDNA molecule. Each sample yielded at least 2.5 million CDR3-containing paired-end reads. First-strand cDNA was synthesized from all RNA with the Mint cDNA synthesis kit, primed by a TRBC-specific oligonucleotide. After uracil-DNA glycosylase treatment, a first 18-cycle PCR used universal primers M1SS and BC2_uni_R on all cDNA. In the source study's methods: For normalization, 1 million high-quality reads were randomly selected from each sample, with every read carrying a distinct molecular identifier. Reads with shared molecular identifiers were discarded instead of being binned into consensus sequences. MiTCR, with a Q25 quality threshold and the strictest error-elimination algorithm, was used for CDR3 identification, clonotype clustering and error correction. A nonparametric unseen species model using Euler transformation provided a lower-bound estimate of total TCR beta diversity. TCRdb cleaned the public reads at Q25 with fastp, built clones with MiXCR and kept in-frame beta chains. Every entry covers one CDR3 protein and lists the most common genes and DNA from its rows. TCRdb, not the authors, supplied the V and J calls. Recorded for this sample are about 650,000 distinct CDR3 sequences; less than 40% of them occurred a single time. Jointly, the top ten make up 15% of the sample.

The roughly 39 donors, aged about 6 to 100 years, were systemically healthy Caucasian individuals from Russia. Each donor gave about 10 milliliters of peripheral blood, drawn into EDTA-treated Vacutainer tubes. Ficoll-Paque density-gradient centrifugation was used to isolate PBMCs, with at least 6 million per sample. Trizol reagent was used to extract total RNA from PBMCs, with at least 5.5 micrograms per sample. For every donor, an aliquot of PBMCs went through flow cytometry to measure the percentages of naive CD45RAhigh/CD27high T cells. This clonotype has just a few counts. The antigen it binds to is not known. Base qualities are not recorded, but no much larger clone differs from it by a single base.

This sequence uses TRBV5-5 and TRBJ2-1; 14 bases in the junction line up with TRBD2. The sequence derives from a woman aged 80 or over in good health. Donor details come from another sample of the same person, matched by shared clones. Sequencing was carried out using blood. The nucleotide sequence reads as follows: TGTGCCAGCAGCCCCAGACTAGCGGGGGGGCCTGGGAATGAGCAGTTCTTC. Translated, it gives CASSPRLAGGPGNEQFF.